This is a list of T cell receptor beta chains from one sample in a study of control samples from healthy donors and cancer patients. This table comes from immunoSEQ multiplex PCR, and its TCRdb copy is limited to in-frame clones, with some not included. This sample has 84,000 or so clones, with more than 65% found just once. The sample comprised PBMCs. The receptors were sampled from a man aged 55 to 69 with head and neck cancer. The CDR3 runs from the conserved cysteine through the conserved F or W. D genes are given only for firm matches. Clone size is stated in some rows and not others, as once, few, many or a class when expanded.

J gene	D gene	V gene	clone size	CDR3 protein	CDR3 DNA
TRBJ2-7	TRBD2	TRBV28	.	CASSGRGREVSLISYEQYF	TGTGCCAGCAGTGGCCGGGGGCGGGAGGTTTCCCTTATATCCTACGAGCAGTACTTC
TRBJ2-7	.	TRBV28	.	CASSYRDEQYF	TGTGCCAGCAGTTACCGGGACGAGCAGTACTTC
TRBJ1-1	.	TRBV10-3	once	CAILGVLNTEAFF	TGTGCCATCTTGGGGGTACTGAACACTGAAGCTTTCTTT
TRBJ2-1	TRBD2	TRBV5-1	.	CASSREAGYSYNEQFF	TGCGCCAGCAGCCGTGAAGCGGGGTACTCCTACAATGAGCAGTTCTTC
TRBJ2-2	.	TRBV6-6	.	CASSYTRGRELFF	TGTGCCAGCAGTTACACCAGGGGAAGGGAGCTGTTTTTT
TRBJ2-1	.	TRBV15	once	CATSRRRALEGYNEQFF	TGTGCCACCAGCAGACGTCGAGCCCTAGAGGGATACAATGAGCAGTTCTTC
TRBJ2-7	.	TRBV11-2	.	CASSGGGTTPLEQYF	TGTGCCAGCAGCGGCGGAGGGACAACCCCCCTCGAGCAGTACTTC
TRBJ2-1	.	TRBV5-4	few	CASSLQGNSYNEQFF	TGTGCCAGCAGCTTACAGGGAAATTCCTACAATGAGCAGTTCTTC
TRBJ1-1	.	TRBV19	few	CASSIWIGRATNTEAFF	TGTGCCAGTAGTATATGGATCGGGAGGGCGACGAACACTGAAGCTTTCTTT
TRBJ2-7	.	TRBV5-1	.	CASTRLAGTYEQYF	TGCGCCAGCACACGCTTGGCGGGGACTTACGAGCAGTACTTC
TRBJ1-1	TRBD1	TRBV6-6	.	CASRDRGRVTEAFF	TGTGCCAGCAGGGACAGGGGGCGCGTTACTGAAGCTTTCTTT
TRBJ2-5	TRBD2	TRBV5-1	.	CASSLGLAGGETQYF	TGCGCCAGCAGCTTGGGCCTAGCGGGAGGGGAGACCCAGTACTTC
TRBJ1-6	TRBD1	TRBV3-1/TRBV3-2	.	CASSPTGGLTPLHF	TGTGCCAGCAGCCCCACAGGGGGTTTGACACCCCTCCACTTT
TRBJ2-7	.	TRBV6-1	.	CASSIREESLEQYF	TGTGCCAGCAGTATCCGGGAAGAATCCCTCGAGCAGTACTTC
TRBJ1-5	TRBD1	TRBV28	.	CASRKYRDRRYQPQHF	TGTGCCAGCAGAAAATACCGGGACAGGAGATATCAGCCCCAGCATTTT
TRBJ2-7	TRBD1	TRBV10-3	.	CAIGQGPYEQYF	TGTGCCATTGGACAGGGTCCGTACGAGCAGTACTTC
TRBJ2-4	.	TRBV11-2	.	CASSPGQPPGKNIQYF	TGTGCCAGCAGCCCGGGCCAACCTCCAGGCAAAAACATTCAGTACTTC
TRBJ2-7	.	TRBV11-2	.	CASSLVRGRGEQYF	TGTGCCAGCAGCTTAGTGCGGGGAAGGGGCGAGCAGTACTTC
TRBJ2-3	TRBD2	TRBV20-1	.	CSASGGGPDTQYF	TGCAGTGCTAGTGGCGGGGGTCCAGATACGCAGTATTTT
TRBJ2-3	.	TRBV5-6	.	CASSSGLTPDTQYF	TGTGCCAGCAGCTCGGGACTGACCCCAGATACGCAGTATTTT
TRBJ1-6	.	TRBV5-5	.	CASSLRLSTFGNSPLHF	TGTGCCAGCAGCTTGCGACTGTCCACCTTTGGGAATTCACCCCTCCACTTT
TRBJ1-4	.	TRBV5-1	.	CASSLFGGSNEKLFF	TGCGCCAGCAGCTTGTTCGGGGGATCTAATGAAAAACTGTTTTTT
TRBJ1-5	.	TRBV7-2	once	CASSQGQLNQPQHF	TGTGCCAGCAGCCAAGGACAGCTCAATCAGCCCCAGCATTTT
TRBJ1-6	.	TRBV14	.	CASSQGGNYNSPLHF	TGTGCCAGCAGCCAAGGAGGGAACTATAATTCACCCCTCCACTTT
TRBJ1-5	.	TRBV28	.	CASSFGRGGLSNQPQHF	TGTGCCAGCAGTTTTGGTAGGGGGGGCTTAAGCAATCAGCCCCAGCATTTT
TRBJ2-2	.	TRBV10-1	.	CATTRQLGGELFF	TGCGCCACCACACGACAGCTAGGCGGGGAGCTGTTTTTT
TRBJ2-1	TRBD2	TRBV15	.	CATSRVDGTSGSYNEQFF	TGTGCCACCAGCAGAGTTGACGGGACTAGCGGGTCCTACAATGAGCAGTTCTTC
TRBJ2-5	TRBD2	TRBV7-2	.	CASSPGTSGRGSQETQYF	TGTGCCAGCAGCCCGGGGACTAGCGGGAGAGGGTCTCAAGAGACCCAGTACTTC
TRBJ1-1	.	TRBV7-9	.	CASNPQAPNTEAFF	TGTGCCAGCAACCCACAGGCTCCGAACACTGAAGCTTTCTTT
TRBJ1-1	.	TRBV28	.	CASSLGGVRDTEAFF	TGTGCCAGCAGTCTGGGGGGAGTTCGGGACACTGAAGCTTTCTTT
TRBJ2-1	TRBD2	TRBV13	.	CASSPWRRGYNEQFF	TGTGCCAGCAGCCCCTGGAGGCGGGGGTACAATGAGCAGTTCTTC
TRBJ2-1	.	TRBV28	once	CASTTASDYNEQFF	TGTGCCAGCACAACGGCGTCAGATTACAATGAGCAGTTCTTC
TRBJ1-2	.	TRBV4-1	.	CATRAGGVSGYTF	TGCGCCACCCGTGCGGGGGGAGTAAGTGGCTACACCTTC
TRBJ2-6	.	TRBV12-5	.	CASGLVTPHWGLTSGANVLTF	TGTGCTAGTGGTTTGGTAACCCCGCATTGGGGCCTTACCTCTGGGGCCAACGTCCTGACTTTC
TRBJ2-1	.	TRBV28	.	CASSPSRAPYNEQFF	TGTGCCAGCAGCCCCAGCAGAGCTCCGTACAATGAGCAGTTCTTC
TRBJ2-1	.	TRBV7-9	.	CASSLLQGRNEQFF	TGTGCCAGCAGCTTACTGCAGGGCCGCAATGAGCAGTTCTTC
TRBJ1-1	.	TRBV10-3	.	CAIREQPNTEAFF	TGTGCCATCAGGGAGCAGCCGAACACTGAAGCTTTCTTT
TRBJ2-7	.	TRBV4-1	.	CATRWGAGVDEQYF	TGCGCTACGCGATGGGGGGCGGGTGTCGACGAGCAGTACTTC
TRBJ2-7	.	TRBV18	.	CASSPPDAPREYEQYF	TGTGCCAGCTCACCACCGGATGCCCCCCGTGAATACGAGCAGTACTTC
TRBJ2-3	.	TRBV7-8	once	CASSLRLTDTQYF	TGTGCCAGCAGCCTCCGACTCACAGATACGCAGTATTTT
TRBJ1-4	.	TRBV5-6	.	CASRGGDEKLFF	TGTGCCAGCAGGGGCGGGGATGAAAAACTGTTTTTT